Presented here are 26 T cell receptor beta chains from one specimen sequenced in a study of T cells in localized non-small cell lung cancer. Assay: immunoSEQ multiplex PCR; the TCRdb copy retains only in-frame clones and omits some. Among roughly 30,000 clones listed, less than 90% were seen once. Here the sequenced sample was peripheral blood, taken before any cancer treatment. The receptors were sampled from a female donor older than 55 with stage I lung adenocarcinoma.

J is TRBJ2-7 and V is TRBV29-1; no firm D call. This CDR3 is 14 amino acids long. The ends were cut back, 6 bases at V and 3 bases at J, with 18 bases in the middle. CDR1 and CDR2 (germline): SQVTM, ANQGSEA. CDR3 DNA: TGCAGCGTGCGACGGGCCGTAGAGAACTACGAGCAGTACTTC. Translating it yields CSVRRAVENYEQYF.

In this sample, this clone turned up once. The J gene is TRBJ1-1, the V gene TRBV7-9; unclear D gene. This CDR3 is built from 13 residues. V lost 7 bases and J 1 base, leaving 10 bases between the germline ends. Germline CDR1 SEHNR, CDR2 FQNEAQ (reference sequence). DNA of the CDR3: TGTGCCAGCACCGGGGTGGGGAACACTGAAGCTTTCTTT. Its protein product is CASTGVGNTEAFF.

The chain couples TRBV5-1 to TRBJ2-7; no clear D. The V end was cut by 3 bases, the J end by 7 bases, with 17 bases between. The CDR3 contains 14 residues. CDR1 is SGHRS, CDR2 YFSETQ, per germline. The CDR3 is CASSWSGASREQYF. DNA of the CDR3: TGCGCCAGCAGCTGGTCCGGCGCGTCTAGAGAGCAGTACTTC.

In its sample, this clone was seen once. J is TRBJ1-1 and V is TRBV6-5, with TRBD1 matching 8 bases. V shed 4 bases and J 4 bases; nucleotides not matched to a gene: 5. This CDR3 contains 14 residues. Germline lookup yields CDR1 MNHEY and CDR2 SVGAGI. The CDR3 loop is CASSSQGTGTEAFF. The CDR3 coding sequence is TGTGCCAGCAGTTCCCAGGGGACAGGCACTGAAGCTTTCTTT.

This chain connects TRBV30 to TRBJ1-1; 7 nucleotides align to TRBD1. The CDR3 consists of 13 residues. V shed 5 bases, J shed 1 base, and the junction held 4 bases outside the gene matches. The germline V gene has CDR1 GTSNPN and CDR2 SVGIG (reference sequence). Here the CDR3 reads CAWEGQSNTEAFF. CDR3 DNA: TGTGCCTGGGAGGGACAGTCGAACACTGAAGCTTTCTTT.

The V and J genes are TRBV5-6 and TRBJ2-7; 7 bases map to TRBD1. Germline CDR1 and CDR2: SGHDT and YYEEEE. V was clipped by 0 bases and J by 0 bases; unmatched bases: 3. This CDR3 has 15 residues. CDR3 loop: CASSLEAGGSYEQYF. CDR3 in DNA: TGTGCCAGCAGCTTGGAGGCAGGGGGCTCCTACGAGCAGTACTTC.

The V gene is TRBV7-2, the J gene TRBJ1-2; weak D call: TRBD1 (5 bases). Trimming left V 2 bases short and J 4 bases short, with 14 bases between. In germline, CDR1 is SGHTA, CDR2 FQGNSA. The CDR3 spans 15 residues. For the CDR3, the DNA is TGTGCCAGCAGCTTACAGGGAGGGCCGGGCTATGGCTACACCTTC. It yields the protein CASSLQGGPGYGYTF.

The CDR3 loop reads CASRPLQGQFYNEQFF. CDR3 in DNA: TGTGCCAGCAGGCCGCTCCAGGGACAGTTCTACAATGAGCAGTTCTTC. The chain recombines TRBV6-6 with TRBJ2-1, with 7 bases identical to TRBD1. After removal of 6 bases from V and 3 bases from J, the junction contained 11 bases not matched to a gene. Germline loops: CDR1 MNHNY, CDR2 SVGAGI (reference sequence). The CDR3 loop spans 16 amino acids.

V gene TRBV5-1 combines with J gene TRBJ2-2; 16 positions agree with TRBD2. Germline V gene data show CDR1 as SGHRS and CDR2 as YFSETQ. The V segment lost 2 bases and the J segment 6 bases; nucleotides outside the gene matches: 13. This CDR3 region has 20 residues. The CDR3 is CASSFSGLAGGPLRAGELFF. The CDR3 nucleotides read TGCGCCAGCAGCTTTTCGGGACTAGCGGGAGGGCCCTTGAGGGCCGGGGAGCTGTTTTTT.

The CDR3 sequence is CASSLGSLQETQYF. CDR3 in DNA: TGTGCCAGCAGCTTAGGTTCCCTCCAAGAGACCCAGTACTTC. V gene TRBV7-9 combines with J gene TRBJ2-5, with D hard to call. V was shortened by 1 base and J by 1 base, with 7 bases between the two germline ends. Germline CDR1 is SEHNR and CDR2 is FQNEAQ (reference sequence). The CDR3 is 14 amino acids.

J is TRBJ2-5 and V is TRBV19; 7 nucleotides align to TRBD1. V lost 3 bases and J lost 5; bases outside the gene matches: 6. CDR1 is LNHDA, CDR2 SQIVND, per germline (reference sequence). This CDR3 contains 14 residues. This CDR3 is CASSMGQGDETQYF. The DNA of the CDR3 is TGTGCCAGTAGTATGGGGCAGGGGGATGAGACCCAGTACTTC.

V and J are TRBV28 and TRBJ1-2; tentative D call: TRBD1 (6 bases). Germline assignment: CDR1 MDHEN and CDR2 SYDVKM. Deletions cut 7 bases from V and 0 bases from J, with 18 bases between. The CDR3 has 16 amino acids. The CDR3 spells CASKGAGVNPNYGYTF. The DNA of the CDR3 is TGTGCCAGCAAGGGCGCAGGGGTCAACCCTAACTATGGCTACACCTTC.

The rearrangement joins TRBV19 to TRBJ1-2; D unclear. The CDR3 has 13 amino acids. Germline V gives CDR1 LNHDA, CDR2 SQIVND (reference sequence). The V gene lost 3 bases and the J gene lost 8 bases, with 13 bases spanning the gap. CDR3 coding DNA: TGTGCCAGTAGTATTAGCGACGGTGTAGGCTACACCTTC. It specifies CASSISDGVGYTF.

In DNA form, the CDR3 reads TGTGCCAGCAGCTCAGCGGGAACAGGCACAGATACGCAGTATTTT. Amino acid sequence: CASSSAGTGTDTQYF. The J gene is TRBJ2-3, the V gene TRBV7-2; TRBD2 agrees at 7 bases. From germline, CDR1 is SGHTA and CDR2 FQGNSA. The CDR3 sequence is 15 residues long. V shed 4 bases, J shed 1 base, and the junction held 5 bases outside the gene matches.

The CDR3 sequence: CASTSSTSNYGYTF. CDR3 nucleotide sequence: TGTGCCAGCACCTCATCGACTTCTAACTATGGCTACACCTTC. This chain connects TRBV6-1 to TRBJ1-2; D unclear. The CDR3 runs to 14 residues. The V gene lost 7 bases and the J gene lost 0 bases, with 12 bases spanning the gap. CDR1 MNHNS and CDR2 SASEGT come from the germline V gene.

Only one count was recorded for this clone. The chain combines TRBV19 with TRBJ2-3, with a weak D call TRBD2 (7 bases). Deletions cut 5 bases from V and 4 bases from J, with 16 bases between. The germline V gene has CDR1 LNHDA and CDR2 SQIVND (reference sequence). There are 15 residues in the CDR3. Written as DNA, the CDR3 is TGTGCCAGTAGTGGGGGGGCAGGGAGAGCAGATACGCAGTATTTT. Its protein is CASSGGAGRADTQYF.

The chain's CDR3 is CASTAEAFF. The CDR3 DNA reads TGTGCCAGCACAGCTGAAGCTTTCTTT. This chain connects TRBV6-5 to TRBJ1-1, with D uncertain. The CDR3 covers 9 residues. Trimming removed 7 bases at V and 6 bases at J, with 3 bases between. Germline CDR1 and CDR2: MNHEY and SVGAGI.

V and J are TRBV27 and TRBJ2-5, with 8 positions matching TRBD2. Germline assignment: CDR1 MNHEY and CDR2 SMNVEV (reference sequence). This CDR3 has 15 residues. After removal of 2 bases from V and 5 bases from J, the junction contained 7 bases not matched to a gene. The CDR3 loop is CASSLGGGRIETQYF. CDR3 DNA sequence: TGTGCCAGCAGTTTAGGTGGCGGGAGGATCGAGACCCAGTACTTC.

This clone appeared once. This rearrangement joins TRBV18 to TRBJ1-5, with a weak D call TRBD1 (6 bases). The CDR3 is 13 residues long. Between the trimmed V and J ends, which lost 6 bases and 3 bases, there was a span of 9 bases. CDR1 is KGHSH, CDR2 LQKENI, per germline. CDR3 sequence (DNA): TGTGCCAGCTCCAGGGGACTCAATCAGCCCCAGCATTTT. Amino acid sequence: CASSRGLNQPQHF.

The chain is built from TRBV5-1 and TRBJ2-7, with 8 bases matching TRBD1. V lost 0 bases to trimming and J lost 1 base; unmatched junction nucleotides: 0. The CDR3 spans 14 residues. CDR1 and CDR2 (germline): SGHRS, YFSETQ. The DNA for the CDR3 is TGCGCCAGCAGCTTGGGACAGGGGTCCTACGAGCAGTACTTC. The encoded protein is CASSLGQGSYEQYF.

The V call is TRBV5-4, the J call TRBJ2-3, with 8 bases fitting TRBD2. V was pared by 4 bases and J by 6 bases, with 7 bases of the junction left unmatched. CDR1 is SGHNT and CDR2 is YYREEE in the germline V gene (reference sequence). The CDR3 runs to 14 residues. CDR3: CASSLGLVLDTQYF. CDR3 nucleotide sequence: TGTGCCAGCAGCCTGGGACTAGTTCTGGATACGCAGTATTTT.

The gene calls are TRBV28 and TRBJ2-3, with TRBD2 identical over 8 bases. The germline CDR1 and CDR2 sequences are MDHEN and SYDVKM. Trimming removed 2 bases from V and 4 bases from J; junction bases left unmatched: 8. The CDR3 loop spans 16 amino acids. The CDR3 sequence: CASSLPGGTSPDTQYF. DNA of the CDR3: TGTGCCAGCAGTTTACCGGGAGGGACGTCCCCAGATACGCAGTATTTT.

This clone came up once. The chain joins TRBV2 to TRBJ1-5; TRBD1 matches at 8 bases. J was trimmed by 0 bases and V by 6 bases; bases with no gene match: 10. This CDR3 spans 17 amino acids. Germline V gives CDR1 SNHLY, CDR2 FYNNEI. This CDR3 is CASSGSGTGLSNQPQHF. CDR3 DNA: TGTGCCAGCAGCGGATCCGGGACAGGCCTTAGCAATCAGCCCCAGCATTTT.

CDR3 nucleotides: TGTGCCAGCAGCGTAGAGTTGCAGGGTCGGGAGCTGTTTTTT. Translated, it gives CASSVELQGRELFF. This chain links TRBV9 with TRBJ2-2, with a tentative D call TRBD1 (5 bases). Germline CDR1 is SGDLS and CDR2 is YYNGEE. The ends were cut back, 0 bases at V and 9 bases at J, with 12 bases in the middle. The CDR3 loop spans 14 amino acids.

This clone was observed a handful of times. J is TRBJ2-2 and V is TRBV27, with TRBD2 matching 7 bases. In germline, CDR1 is MNHEY, CDR2 SMNVEV (reference sequence). The J segment lost 0 bases and the V segment lost 3 bases, leaving 1 base of the junction unmatched. The CDR3 consists of 15 residues. The CDR3 DNA sequence: TGTGCCAGCAGTTTCCTAGCGGCGAACACCGGGGAGCTGTTTTTT. Its translation is CASSFLAANTGELFF.

V and J are TRBV30 and TRBJ2-1; no firm D call. V lost 1 base to trimming and J lost 6 bases, with 13 bases between them. The CDR3 runs to 14 residues. Germline CDR1 is GTSNPN and CDR2 is SVGIG (reference sequence). In nucleotides, the CDR3 is TGTGCCTGGAGTGGTTACGGGCCCCCCAATGAGCAGTTCTTC. Amino acids: CAWSGYGPPNEQFF.